What follows is one T cell receptor beta chain and its context. Its antigen remains unidentified. The source of the sample is a study of monozygotic twins with inflammatory bowel disease. Whole-study findings and limits: Versus healthy twins, IBD patients showed fewer clonotypes shared with others, especially with disease activity. Resolution of different T cell subtypes was not achieved.

cDNA encoding TCRalpha and TCRbeta underwent two nested PCRs of roughly 15 and 9 cycles, each of which was followed by bead purification. No DNA is given; TCRdb re-called the 5' RACE reads and lists each CDR3 protein once. This table holds about 380,000 distinct CDR3 sequences. The germline CDR1 and CDR2 sequences are KGHSH and LQKENI. The CDR3 sequence is 16 residues long. The sequence came from a human donor with ulcerative colitis or Crohn's disease, or a healthy co-twin of an affected twin (not recorded which). V usage is TRBV18 and J usage is TRBJ1-1; the D call from TCRdb, TRBD1, cannot be confirmed without DNA. The sample comprised blood. The CDR3 loop is CASSPRALEWNTEAFF.